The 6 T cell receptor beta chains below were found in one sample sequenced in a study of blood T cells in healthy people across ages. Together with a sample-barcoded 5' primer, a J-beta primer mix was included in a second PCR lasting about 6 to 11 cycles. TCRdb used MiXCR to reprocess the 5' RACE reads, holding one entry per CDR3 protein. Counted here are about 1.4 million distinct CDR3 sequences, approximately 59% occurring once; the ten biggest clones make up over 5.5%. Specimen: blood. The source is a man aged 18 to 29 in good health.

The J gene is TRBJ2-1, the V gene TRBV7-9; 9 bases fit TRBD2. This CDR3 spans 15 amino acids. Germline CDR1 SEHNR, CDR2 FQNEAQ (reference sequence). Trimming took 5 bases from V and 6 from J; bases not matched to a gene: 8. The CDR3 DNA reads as TGTGCCAGCAGCCGTAGCGGGGGCCCAACCAATGAGCAGTTCTTC. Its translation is CASSRSGGPTNEQFF.

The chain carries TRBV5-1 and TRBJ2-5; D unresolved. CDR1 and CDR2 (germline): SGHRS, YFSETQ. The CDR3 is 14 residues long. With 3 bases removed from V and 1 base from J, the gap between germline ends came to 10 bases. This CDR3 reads CASSSFLTQETQYF. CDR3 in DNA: TGCGCCAGCAGCTCCTTTCTAACCCAAGAGACCCAGTACTTC.

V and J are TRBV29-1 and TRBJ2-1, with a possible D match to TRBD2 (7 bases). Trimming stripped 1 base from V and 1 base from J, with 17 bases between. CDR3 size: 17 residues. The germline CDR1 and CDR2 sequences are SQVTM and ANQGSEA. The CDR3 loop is CSVEGRGAIGSYNEQFF. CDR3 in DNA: TGCAGCGTTGAAGGTCGGGGGGCGATTGGTTCCTACAATGAGCAGTTCTTC.

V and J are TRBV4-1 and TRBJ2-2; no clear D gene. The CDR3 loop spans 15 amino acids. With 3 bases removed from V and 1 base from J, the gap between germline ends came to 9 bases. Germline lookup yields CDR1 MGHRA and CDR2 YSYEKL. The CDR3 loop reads CASSQKGGNTGELFF. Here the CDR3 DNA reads TGCGCCAGCAGCCAGAAAGGCGGGAACACCGGGGAGCTGTTTTTT.

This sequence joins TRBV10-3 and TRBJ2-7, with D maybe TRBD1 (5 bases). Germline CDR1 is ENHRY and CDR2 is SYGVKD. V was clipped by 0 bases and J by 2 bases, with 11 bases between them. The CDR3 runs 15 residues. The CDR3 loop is CAISESGQSTYEQYF. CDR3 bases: TGTGCCATCAGTGAGTCGGGGCAGAGTACCTACGAGCAGTACTTC.

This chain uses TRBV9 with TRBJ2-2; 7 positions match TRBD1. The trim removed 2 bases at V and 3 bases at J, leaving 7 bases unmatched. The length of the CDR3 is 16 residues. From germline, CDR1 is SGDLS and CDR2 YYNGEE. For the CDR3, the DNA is TGTGCCAGCAGCGTCGACAGGGTAACCGACACCGGGGAGCTGTTTTTT. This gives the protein CASSVDRVTDTGELFF.